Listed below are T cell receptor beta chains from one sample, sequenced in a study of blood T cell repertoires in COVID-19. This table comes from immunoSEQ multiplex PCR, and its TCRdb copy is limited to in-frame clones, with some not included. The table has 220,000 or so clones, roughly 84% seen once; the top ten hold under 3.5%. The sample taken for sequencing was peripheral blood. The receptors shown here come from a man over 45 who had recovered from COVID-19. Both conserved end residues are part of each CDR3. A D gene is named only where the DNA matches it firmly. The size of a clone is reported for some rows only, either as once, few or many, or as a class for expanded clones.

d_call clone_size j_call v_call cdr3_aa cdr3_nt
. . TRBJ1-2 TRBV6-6 CASSPGDGSYGYTF TGTGCCAGCAGCCCGGGGGACGGGTCCTATGGCTACACCTTC
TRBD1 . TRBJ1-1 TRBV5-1 CASSPRQGATEAFF TGCGCCAGCAGCCCCCGACAGGGGGCCACTGAAGCTTTCTTT
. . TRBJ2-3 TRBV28 CASSRQGGTDTQYF TGTGCCAGCAGTCGGCAGGGTGGTACAGATACGCAGTATTTT
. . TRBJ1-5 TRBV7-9 CASSSNSNQPQHF TGTGCCAGCAGCTCCAATAGCAATCAGCCCCAGCATTTT
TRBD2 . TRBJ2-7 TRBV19 CASSIGLAGASYEQYF TGTGCCAGTAGTATTGGACTAGCGGGAGCTTCCTACGAGCAGTACTTC
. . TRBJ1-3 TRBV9 CASSPGLQGRNTIYF TGTGCCAGCAGCCCCGGGCTTCAGGGAAGAAACACCATATATTTT
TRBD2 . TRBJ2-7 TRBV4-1 CASSQGLAPGFEQYF TGCGCCAGCAGCCAAGGACTAGCCCCAGGTTTCGAGCAGTACTTC
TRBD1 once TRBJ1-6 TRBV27 CAIPTGNNSPLHF TGTGCCATCCCGACAGGGAATAATTCACCCCTCCACTTT
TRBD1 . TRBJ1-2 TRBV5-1 CASSLGQGANGYTF TGCGCCAGCAGCTTGGGGCAGGGGGCAAATGGCTACACCTTC
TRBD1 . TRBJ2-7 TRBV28 CASSTPGQGFYEQYF TGTGCCAGCAGTACTCCGGGACAGGGCTTCTACGAGCAGTACTTC
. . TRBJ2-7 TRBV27 CASSLGGEQYF TGTGCCAGCAGTTTAGGGGGGGAGCAGTACTTC
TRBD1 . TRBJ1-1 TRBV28 CASSARQGRGNTEAFF TGTGCCAGCAGTGCCCGACAGGGGAGGGGGAACACTGAAGCTTTCTTT
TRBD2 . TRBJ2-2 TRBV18 CASSPPGLADTGELFF TGTGCCAGCTCACCACCGGGACTAGCCGACACCGGGGAGCTGTTTTTT
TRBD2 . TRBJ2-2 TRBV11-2 CASSLAGGLNTGELFF TGTGCCAGCAGCTTAGCGGGGGGGCTCAACACCGGGGAGCTGTTTTTT
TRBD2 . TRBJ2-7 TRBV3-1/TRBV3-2 CASRTSGASSYEQYF TGTGCCAGCAGAACTAGCGGGGCGAGCTCCTACGAGCAGTACTTC
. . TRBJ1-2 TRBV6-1 CASSDRFGRNYGYTF TGTGCCAGCAGTGATCGATTCGGCAGGAACTATGGCTACACCTTC
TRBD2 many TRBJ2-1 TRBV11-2 CASSPTGAGGVSYNEQFF TGTGCCAGCAGCCCCACTGGGGCGGGAGGGGTCTCCTACAATGAGCAGTTCTTC
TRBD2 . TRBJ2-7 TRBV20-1 CSAKSGKQYF TGCAGTGCTAAGAGCGGGAAGCAGTACTTC
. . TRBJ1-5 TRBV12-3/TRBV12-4 CASTRGNQPQHF TGTGCCAGCACCCGGGGAAATCAGCCCCAGCATTTT
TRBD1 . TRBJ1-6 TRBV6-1 CASLGQVVGSPLHF TGTGCCAGCCTCGGACAGGTTGTGGGTTCACCCCTCCACTTT
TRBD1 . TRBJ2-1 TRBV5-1 CASSLVTGFGNEQFF TGCGCCAGCAGCTTGGTGACAGGGTTTGGGAATGAGCAGTTCTTC
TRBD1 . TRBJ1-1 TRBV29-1 CSVDINRGKKGEAFF TGCAGCGTCGACATAAACAGGGGAAAGAAGGGTGAAGCTTTCTTT
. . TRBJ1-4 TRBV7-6 CASSPKYRNNEKLFF TGTGCCAGCAGCCCGAAATACAGGAATAATGAAAAACTGTTTTTT